These 27 T cell receptor beta chains share one sample of origin, sequenced in a study of CD8 T cells in Susac syndrome. The RNA input was 0.5 to 1 ug, and it was reverse transcribed with random hexamers. TCRdb processed the immunoSEQ multiplex PCR reads anew with MiXCR; each CDR3 protein has one entry. The sample holds around 69,000 distinct CDR3 sequences, around 96% seen once. Sequenced: CD4+ T cells from PBMCs. The receptors originated from a human donor with multiple sclerosis.

This chain connects TRBV7-2 to TRBJ2-3; D remains ambiguous. The germline V gene has CDR1 SGHTA and CDR2 FQGNSA. The V end lost 0 bases, the J end lost 4 bases, and 8 bases lay between the germline ends. This CDR3 region has 14 residues. In DNA form, the CDR3 reads TGTGCCAGCAGCTTAGCGCGTGACGCAGATACGCAGTATTTT. Translating gives CASSLARDADTQYF.

J is TRBJ1-1 and V is TRBV20-1; D possibly corresponds to TRBD1 (6 bases). Trimming left V 6 bases short and J 4 bases short, with 21 bases between. The CDR3 covers 15 residues. Germline V gene lookup returns CDR1 DFQATT and CDR2 SNEGSKA (reference sequence). The CDR3 sequence: CSAPTGPRGATEAFF. The CDR3 DNA reads as TGCAGTGCACCGACGGGACCCCGGGGGGCCACTGAAGCTTTCTTT.

The V and J genes are TRBV20-1 and TRBJ2-2; D unresolved. The CDR3 consists of 12 residues. The germline gives CDR1 DFQATT, CDR2 SNEGSKA (reference sequence). V was shortened by 4 bases and J by 2 bases, with 5 bases between the two germline ends. CDR3 in DNA: TGCAGTGCTAAAGAAAACACCGGGGAGCTGTTTTTT. Translated: CSAKENTGELFF.

The chain combines TRBV6-4 with TRBJ2-1, with 12 bases matching TRBD2. Per the germline V gene, CDR1 is MRHNA and CDR2 is SNTAGT. The CDR3 sequence is 17 residues long. V lost 7 bases to trimming and J lost 0 bases; unmatched junction nucleotides: 7. CDR3 DNA: TGTGCCAGCACCGGACTAGCGGGGCCGAGCTCCTACAATGAGCAGTTCTTC. Amino acid sequence: CASTGLAGPSSYNEQFF.

The chain carries TRBV4-3 and TRBJ2-3; D may be TRBD1 (5 bases). V lost 1 base, J lost 2 bases, and 13 bases lay in between. The CDR3 sequence is 16 residues long. CDR1 is LGHNA, CDR2 YSLEER, per germline. This CDR3 is CASSQGLGHNTDTQYF. CDR3 DNA: TGCGCCAGCAGCCAAGGGCTAGGACATAACACAGATACGCAGTATTTT.

The chain recombines TRBV3-1 with TRBJ2-7, with TRBD2 as a possible D gene (5 bases). The length of the CDR3 is 15 residues. The V gene lost 5 bases and the J gene lost 3 bases, with 17 bases spanning the gap. Germline values: CDR1 LGHDT, CDR2 YNNKEL (reference sequence). CDR3 amino acids: CASSWGWETHYEQYF. DNA for the CDR3: TGTGCCAGCAGCTGGGGATGGGAGACCCACTACGAGCAGTACTTC.

This sequence joins TRBV10-3 and TRBJ2-2; no reliable D call. V shed 5 bases and J shed 1 base, with 2 bases lying between them. Germline CDR1 and CDR2: ENHRY and SYGVKD. This CDR3 is 12 amino acids long. CDR3 DNA: TGTGCCATCAGTAAGAACACCGGGGAGCTGTTTTTT. It is translated as CAISKNTGELFF.

The chain employs TRBV2 and TRBJ1-4; possibly TRBD1 for D (5 bases). CDR3 length: 13 residues. The ends were cut back, 6 bases at V and 8 bases at J, with 13 bases in the middle. Looked up from germline, CDR1 is SNHLY and CDR2 is FYNNEI. CDR3 nucleotides: TGTGCCAGCAGCCCCGACAGAAGCGAAAAACTGTTTTTT. Translated, it gives CASSPDRSEKLFF.

The sample holds one count of this clonotype. J is TRBJ2-3 and V is TRBV3-1; TRBD2 matches 9 bases. The CDR3 totals 17 residues. Looked up from germline, CDR1 is LGHDT and CDR2 is YNNKEL (reference sequence). The junction had 11 bases not matched to a gene; V was cut back by 2 bases and J by 5 bases. The CDR3 DNA is TGTGCCAGCAGCCAATCCTGGCGGGGGGGCTCACAAGATACGCAGTATTTT. Its translation is CASSQSWRGGSQDTQYF.

V is TRBV30 and J is TRBJ2-3; unclear D gene. CDR3 length: 13 residues. Germline CDR1 GTSNPN, CDR2 SVGIG (reference sequence). Trimming took off 3 bases at V and 2 bases at J, with 9 bases between the two ends. The CDR3 reads CAWRQKPTDTQYF. CDR3 nucleotides: TGTGCCTGGAGGCAGAAACCCACAGATACGCAGTATTTT.

The CDR3 nucleotides are TGTGCCAGTTCAGCCGGTGCGGGCCTTAGCAATCAGCCCCAGCATTTT. It yields the protein CASSAGAGLSNQPQHF. The rearrangement uses TRBV19 and TRBJ1-5; D is ambiguous. The ends were cut back, 8 bases at V and 0 bases at J, with 17 bases in the middle. Germline CDR1 reads LNHDA; CDR2 reads SQIVND (reference sequence). CDR3 length equals 16 residues.

CDR3 DNA sequence: TGTGCCAGCAGCTTGGGTGCGTCCAGGGGGACAGATACGCAGTATTTT. Translation gives CASSLGASRGTDTQYF. This chain joins TRBV5-8 and TRBJ2-3; the match to TRBD1 covers 7 bases. The CDR3 loop spans 16 amino acids. Trimming removed 0 bases from V and 3 bases from J; junction bases left unmatched: 7. Germline CDR1 is SGHTS and CDR2 is YDEGEE.

The chain combines TRBV7-6 with TRBJ1-2, with 10 bases lining up with TRBD1. CDR3 length: 13 residues. Germline V gene sequence: CDR1 SGHVS, CDR2 FNYEAQ. Trimming at V came to 3 bases and at J to 7 bases, leaving 2 bases not matched to a gene. DNA of the CDR3: TGTGCCAGCAGCTTGACAGGGGGCTCTGGCTACACCTTC. Protein product: CASSLTGGSGYTF.

The rearrangement links TRBV10-3 to TRBJ2-1, with TRBD2 matching over 7 bases. The V gene end was trimmed by 2 bases and the J gene end by 5 bases; junction bases not matched to a gene: 9. Germline assignment: CDR1 ENHRY and CDR2 SYGVKD. The CDR3 extends over 16 amino acids. CDR3: CAISETIAGPNNEQFF. The CDR3 nucleotides read TGTGCCATCAGTGAGACAATAGCGGGCCCAAACAATGAGCAGTTCTTC.

This clonotype has just one count. This rearrangement joins TRBV3-1 to TRBJ1-2, with TRBD1 matching over 8 bases. This CDR3 region has 14 residues. Germline CDR1 LGHDT, CDR2 YNNKEL (reference sequence). V was clipped by 3 bases and J by 4 bases; unmatched bases: 4. The CDR3 is CASSHSGQGYGYTF. The CDR3 coding sequence is TGTGCCAGCAGCCATTCCGGACAGGGCTATGGCTACACCTTC.

The V and J genes are TRBV3-1 and TRBJ1-1; D uncertain. Per germline, CDR1 LGHDT and CDR2 YNNKEL (reference sequence). The CDR3 runs to 13 residues. Between the trimmed V and J ends, which lost 5 bases and 0 bases, there was a span of 7 bases. The CDR3: CASSTQMNTEAFF. For the CDR3, the DNA is TGTGCCAGCAGCACCCAGATGAACACTGAAGCTTTCTTT.

The chain links TRBV20-1 to TRBJ2-5; possible D gene TRBD2, 5 bases. CDR1 and CDR2 from the germline V gene are DFQATT and SNEGSKA (reference sequence). This CDR3 comprises 14 residues. V was trimmed by 6 bases and J by 5 bases, leaving 19 bases between them. The CDR3 coding sequence is TGCAGTGCATCTCCCCCAGAAGGGAGCGAGACCCAGTACTTC. This encodes CSASPPEGSETQYF.

The chain uses TRBV5-1 and TRBJ2-7; TRBD1 agrees at 10 bases. From germline, CDR1 is SGHRS and CDR2 YFSETQ. The CDR3 is 13 residues long. With 5 bases clipped from V and 5 bases from J, the junction kept 4 bases outside the gene matches. CDR3 region: CASRTTGGHEQYF. The CDR3 DNA is TGCGCCAGCAGGACGACAGGGGGCCACGAGCAGTACTTC.

V usage is TRBV7-9 and J usage is TRBJ2-2; possibly TRBD2 for D (5 bases). Germline V CDR1 and CDR2: SEHNR, FQNEAQ (reference sequence). CDR3 length: 16 residues. The V end was cut by 2 bases, the J end by 0 bases, with 10 bases between. CDR3 sequence: CASSLWGDPNTGELFF. The CDR3 DNA is TGTGCCAGCAGCTTATGGGGAGACCCGAACACCGGGGAGCTGTTTTTT.

The CDR3 DNA reads TGCGCCAGCAGCTTGGAAGGTTACACAGATACGCAGTATTTT. Its protein is CASSLEGYTDTQYF. V gene TRBV5-1 combines with J gene TRBJ2-3; no firm D call. V lost 0 bases and J 2 bases, leaving 7 bases between the germline ends. This CDR3 is built from 14 residues. Germline assignment: CDR1 SGHRS and CDR2 YFSETQ.

The gene calls are TRBV9 and TRBJ2-3; either TRBD1 or TRBD2 may supply D (5 bases each). The CDR3 runs to 14 residues. V was cut by 0 bases and J by 3 bases, with 8 bases left in between. Germline-derived CDR1 and CDR2 are SGDLS and YYNGEE. The DNA for the CDR3 is TGTGCCAGCAGCGTAGGGGACCCAACAGATACGCAGTATTTT. Amino acids: CASSVGDPTDTQYF.

This chain uses TRBV29-1 with TRBJ2-3; TRBD2 is a possible D gene (6 bases). The V gene lost 1 base and the J gene lost 5 bases, with 10 bases spanning the gap. Germline V gives CDR1 SQVTM, CDR2 ANQGSEA. This CDR3 is 13 amino acids long. CDR3 protein: CSVEAAEGDTQYF. The CDR3 DNA follows: TGCAGCGTTGAAGCGGCGGAGGGAGATACGCAGTATTTT.

This chain uses TRBV6-5 with TRBJ2-3; D perhaps matches TRBD2 (7 bases). The CDR3 extends over 13 amino acids. The V and J ends lost 5 bases and 8 bases respectively, with 14 bases between them. CDR1 MNHEY and CDR2 SVGAGI come from the germline V gene. CDR3 sequence: CASSPPGGGTQYF. The CDR3 nucleotides are TGTGCCAGCAGTCCCCCGGGGGGCGGTACGCAGTATTTT.

CDR3 bases: TGTGCCAGCAGTTGGGGAGTTGGGGATTACGAGCAGTACTTC. Translated: CASSWGVGDYEQYF. The chain is built from TRBV7-8 and TRBJ2-7; TRBD2 is a possible D gene (5 bases). Germline values: CDR1 SGHVS, CDR2 FQNEAQ. The V end lost 6 bases, the J end lost 4 bases, and 16 bases lay between the germline ends. CDR3 length: 14 residues.

The CDR3, as DNA: TGTGCCAGCAGCCAAAGGGGGACTAATGAAAAACTGTTTTTT. Its translation: CASSQRGTNEKLFF. V usage is TRBV3-1 and J usage is TRBJ1-4, with D maybe TRBD1 (6 bases). Per the germline V gene, CDR1 is LGHDT and CDR2 is YNNKEL (reference sequence). This CDR3 spans 14 amino acids. The V gene lost 2 bases and the J gene lost 2 bases, with 6 bases spanning the gap.

Notes on this clonotype: The germline gene is not matched at one end of the junction; a read error may be the cause. The V call is TRBV6-6, the J call TRBJ1-6; D gene unclear. The CDR3 has 13 amino acids. The germline V gene encodes CDR1 MNHNY and CDR2 SVGAGI (reference sequence). The CDR3 here is CACSYSEESPLHF. CDR3 DNA: TGTGCCTGCAGTTACTCTGAGGAATCACCCCTCCACTTT.

This clonotype was recorded once. J is TRBJ1-6 and V is TRBV11-2; D possibly corresponds to TRBD1 (5 bases). CDR1 is SGHAT, CDR2 FQNNGV, per germline. Trimming cost V 6 bases and J 9 bases, with 21 bases left between them. The CDR3 contains 16 residues. CDR3 sequence reads: CASRYHRDPRGSPLHF. The CDR3 DNA reads TGTGCCAGCAGATACCACCGGGACCCTAGAGGTTCACCCCTCCACTTT.